This TCR beta chain is from a study of shared clonotypes between healthy human individuals. General observations from the study: Naive subsets generally exceeded memory subsets in estimated richness. Limited genetic and exposure-history diversity came from having few donors.

Concerning this clone: As yet, its antigen is unknown.

The CDR3 is made up of 14 amino acids. CDR1 and CDR2 (germline): SGHNT, YYREEE (reference sequence). The V end was cut by 3 bases, the J end by 2 bases, with 12 bases between. Assay: immunoSEQ multiplex PCR; the TCRdb copy retains only in-frame clones and omits some. In the table there are about 1.1 million clones, approximately 80% of which are singletons. CD4+ cell separation produced CD45RA+ naive and CD45RA-negative memory subsets. This receptor was obtained from a young man in good health. Some clones in this sample may be carry-over from other donors' samples. Sequenced material: memory CD4+ T cells from PBMCs. The subset denotes: CD45RA-negative fraction. The chain couples TRBV5-4 to TRBJ2-7; D gene unclear. In DNA form, the CDR3 reads TGTGCCAGCAGCTCGGAAACAAAACCCTACGAGCAGTACTTC. Protein: CASSSETKPYEQYF.